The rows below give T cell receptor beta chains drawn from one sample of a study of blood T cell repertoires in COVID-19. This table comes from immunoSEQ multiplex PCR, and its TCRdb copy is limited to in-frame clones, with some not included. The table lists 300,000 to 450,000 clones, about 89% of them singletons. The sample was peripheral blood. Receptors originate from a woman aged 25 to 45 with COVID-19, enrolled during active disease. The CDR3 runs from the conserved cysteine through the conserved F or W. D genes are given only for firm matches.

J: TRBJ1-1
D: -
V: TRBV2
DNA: TGTGCCAGCCCCAGGGATCTGAACACTGAAGCTTTCTTT
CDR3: CASPRDLNTEAFF

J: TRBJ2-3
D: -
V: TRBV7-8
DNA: TGTGCCACTGGCGGCTTCAGCACAGATACGCAGTATTTT
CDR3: CATGGFSTDTQYF

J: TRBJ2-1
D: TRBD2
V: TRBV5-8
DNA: TGTGCCAGCAGCGGGGGACTAGCGGGGTACAATGAGCAGTTCTTC
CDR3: CASSGGLAGYNEQFF

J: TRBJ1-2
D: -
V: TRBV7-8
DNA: TGTGCCAGCAGCTTAGTAACCCGACAGGTTGGGAGTGGCTATGGCTACACCTTC
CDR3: CASSLVTRQVGSGYGYTF

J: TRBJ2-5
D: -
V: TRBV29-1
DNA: TGCAGCGTTGAGCGTAGCCAAGAGACCCAGTACTTC
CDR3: CSVERSQETQYF

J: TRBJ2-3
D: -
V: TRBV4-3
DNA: TGCGCCAGCAGCCAAACCGGGACAGATACGCAGTATTTT
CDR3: CASSQTGTDTQYF

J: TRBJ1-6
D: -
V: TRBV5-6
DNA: TGTGCCAGCAGCGCAAGACTTTCTTCCTATAATTCACCCCTCCACTTT
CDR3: CASSARLSSYNSPLHF

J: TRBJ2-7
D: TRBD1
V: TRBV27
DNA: TGTGCCAGCAGTTATAGATCCGGGACAGGGTTTACCTACGAGCAGTACTTC
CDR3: CASSYRSGTGFTYEQYF

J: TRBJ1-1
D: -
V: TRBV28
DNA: TGTGCCAGCAGTTCGAGGGGGGGGAACACTGAAGCTTTCTTT
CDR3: CASSSRGGNTEAFF

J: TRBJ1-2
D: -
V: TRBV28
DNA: TGTGCCATCCCCCGGACACCCTATGGCTACACCTTC
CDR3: CAIPRTPYGYTF